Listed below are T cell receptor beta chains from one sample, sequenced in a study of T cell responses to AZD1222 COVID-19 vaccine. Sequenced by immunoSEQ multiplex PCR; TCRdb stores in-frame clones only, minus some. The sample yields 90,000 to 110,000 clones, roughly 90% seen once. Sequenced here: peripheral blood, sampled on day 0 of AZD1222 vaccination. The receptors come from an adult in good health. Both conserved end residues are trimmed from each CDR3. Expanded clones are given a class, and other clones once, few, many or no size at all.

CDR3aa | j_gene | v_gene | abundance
ASSPDSRRPY | TRBJ2-7 | TRBV11-2 | -
ASSLAGHIYEQY | TRBJ2-7 | TRBV5-6 | -
ASGAWEKLF | TRBJ1-4 | TRBV2 | -
AIKGRGNTGELF | TRBJ2-2 | TRBV10-3 | -
ASTAILGDEKLF | TRBJ1-4 | TRBV2 | -
ASSSDRASYNEQF | TRBJ2-1 | TRBV2 | -
ASTNPGIMNTEAF | TRBJ1-1 | TRBV7-9 | -
ASSYSWDRVEKLF | TRBJ1-4 | TRBV6-2/TRBV6-3 | -
ATSRGAGDGYT | TRBJ1-2 | TRBV15 | few
ASTDPAGQGIPEAF | TRBJ1-1 | TRBV19 | -
ASSFDSSDTQY | TRBJ2-3 | TRBV7-2 | -
ASSVGSENTEAF | TRBJ1-1 | TRBV9 | -
ASSLQGYEKLF | TRBJ1-4 | TRBV7-2 | -
ASSLSGAGNSPLH | TRBJ1-6 | TRBV5-1 | -
ASSYSIGAYGYT | TRBJ1-2 | TRBV6-5 | -
ASSLSGGVETQY | TRBJ2-5 | TRBV5-1 | -
ASSQSQRGNSPLH | TRBJ1-6 | TRBV3-1/TRBV3-2 | -
ASSLGPMSTEAF | TRBJ1-1 | TRBV7-6 | -
ASSTGYEQY | TRBJ2-7 | TRBV28 | -
ASSFQTGVKGYT | TRBJ1-2 | TRBV7-2 | -
ASEEERERFEQF | TRBJ2-1 | TRBV6-5 | -
ATSRAATNEKLF | TRBJ1-4 | TRBV15 | once
ASSSAGTLDY | TRBJ2-7 | TRBV5-6 | -
ASSETGVLGEQY | TRBJ2-7 | TRBV27 | -
ASSLPAGDSTGELF | TRBJ2-2 | TRBV19 | -
ASNQFEGGQAF | TRBJ1-1 | TRBV11-2 | few
ASSQQGIGGYT | TRBJ1-2 | TRBV7-9 | -